This T cell receptor beta chain was sequenced during a study of blood T cell repertoires in COVID-19. Study details: The study drew acute and convalescent COVID-19 samples from the United States, Italy and Spain. In each case, the material was cDNA or gDNA derived from T cells, B-cell-depleted T cells, or PBMCs.

Source study methods: Counts of nucleated cells, estimated from reference gene primer amplification, were obtained. Using immunoSEQ multiplex PCR, the repertoire was profiled, and TCRdb retains in-frame clones only, with some absent. The V and J calls and clone size are taken from that table; D and trimming were inferred from the DNA. The sample gives some 190,000 clones, around 80% of which show up once; approximately 15% is in the top ten. The CDR3 length is 15 residues. Trimming pared 6 bases from V and 0 bases from J, leaving 9 bases between. CDR1 is MNHEY and CDR2 is SMNVEV in the germline V gene (reference sequence).

V is TRBV27 and J is TRBJ1-6; D unclear. The TCR originated in a man aged 55 to 70 who had been exposed to COVID-19. The sequenced material came from PBMCs or T cells enriched from blood (not recorded which). The CDR3 is CASSTRGSYNSPLHF. The DNA for the CDR3 is TGTGCCAGCAGCACTCGGGGCTCCTATAATTCACCCCTCCACTTT.